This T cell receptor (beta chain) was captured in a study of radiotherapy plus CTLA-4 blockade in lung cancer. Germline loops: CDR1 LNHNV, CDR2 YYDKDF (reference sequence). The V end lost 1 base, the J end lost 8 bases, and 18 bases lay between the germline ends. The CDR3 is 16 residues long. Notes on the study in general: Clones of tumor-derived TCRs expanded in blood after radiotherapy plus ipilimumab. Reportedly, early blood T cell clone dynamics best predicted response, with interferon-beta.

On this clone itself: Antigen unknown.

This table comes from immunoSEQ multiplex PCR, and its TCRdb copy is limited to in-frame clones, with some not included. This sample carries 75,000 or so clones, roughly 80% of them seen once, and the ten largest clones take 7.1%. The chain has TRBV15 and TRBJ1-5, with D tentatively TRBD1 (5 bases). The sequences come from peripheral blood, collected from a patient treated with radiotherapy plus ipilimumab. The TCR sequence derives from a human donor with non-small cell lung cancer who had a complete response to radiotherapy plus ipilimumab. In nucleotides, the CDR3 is TGTGCCACCAGCAGAGTGTTGACAGACATACCCGAGCCCCAGCATTTT. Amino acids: CATSRVLTDIPEPQHF.